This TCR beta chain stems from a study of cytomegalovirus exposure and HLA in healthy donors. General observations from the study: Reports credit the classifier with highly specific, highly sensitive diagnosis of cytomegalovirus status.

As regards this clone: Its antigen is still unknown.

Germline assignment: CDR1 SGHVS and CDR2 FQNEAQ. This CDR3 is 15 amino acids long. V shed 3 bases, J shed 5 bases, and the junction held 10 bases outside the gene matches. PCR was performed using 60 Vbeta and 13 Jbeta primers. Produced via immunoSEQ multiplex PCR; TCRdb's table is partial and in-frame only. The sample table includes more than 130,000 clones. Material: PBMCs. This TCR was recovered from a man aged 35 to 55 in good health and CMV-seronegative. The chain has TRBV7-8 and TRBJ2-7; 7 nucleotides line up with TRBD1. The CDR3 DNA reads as TGTGCCAGCAGCTTCAACAGGGGATTGTCGGACGAGCAGTACTTC. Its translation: CASSFNRGLSDEQYF.